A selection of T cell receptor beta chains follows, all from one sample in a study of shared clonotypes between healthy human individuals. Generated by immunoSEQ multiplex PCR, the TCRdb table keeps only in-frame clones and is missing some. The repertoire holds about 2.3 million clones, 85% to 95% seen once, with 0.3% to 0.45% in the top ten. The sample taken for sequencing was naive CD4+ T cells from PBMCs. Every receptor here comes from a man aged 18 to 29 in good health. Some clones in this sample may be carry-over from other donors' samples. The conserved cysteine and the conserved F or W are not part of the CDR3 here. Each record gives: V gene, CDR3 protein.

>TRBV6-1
ASSEASSRGDTQY
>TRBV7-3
ASSFTNYNEQF
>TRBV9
ASSVEAGGATDTQY
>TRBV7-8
ASRLAGSPDTQY
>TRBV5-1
ASSFAGTENNEQF
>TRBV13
ASSPRFTGNTIY
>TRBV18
ASSKLGYEQY
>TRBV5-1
ASSLEAVYNEQF
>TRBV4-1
ASSQERLSNEKLF
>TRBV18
ASSPGTGAQGGYT
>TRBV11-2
ASSYGQYQPQH
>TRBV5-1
ASSLQGDGTDTQY
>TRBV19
ASSIRGTDSNQPQH
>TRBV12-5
ASGKPLPWAACQETQY
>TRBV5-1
ASSPRDTLQETQY
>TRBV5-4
ASSPGRGEGQETQY
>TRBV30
VVTSGRYPSSYEQY
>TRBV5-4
ASSSPRGRGETQY
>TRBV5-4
ASSLQGVNQPQH
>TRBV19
ASSTDYLGQPQH
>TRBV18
ASSINRSGGNTIY
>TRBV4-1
ASSQPRDRGRVYT
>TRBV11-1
ASSSGTDARGPDTQY
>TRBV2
ASSLDRYNEQF
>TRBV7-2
ASSLETGGNEKLF
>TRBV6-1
ASSVQLGGVAKNIQY
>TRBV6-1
ASSHQGDNEQF
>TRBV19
ASSPGTGWDNEQF
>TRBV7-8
ASSPQPSLQETQY
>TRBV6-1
ASESGQLNEKLF
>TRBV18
ASSYDAGGNTIY
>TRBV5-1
ASSLGDRVIFNEQF
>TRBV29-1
SVAWTSGRASTQY
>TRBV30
AWSVGQARSPLH
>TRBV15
ATSPRQTSNQPQH
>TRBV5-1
ASSLLVNTEAF
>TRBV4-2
ASSQWDSNQPQH
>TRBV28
ASSLVLRVGYEQY
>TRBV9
ASSTREGASTDTQY
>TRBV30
AWRSGAKGTEAF
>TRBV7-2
ASSVDRGDVGYT
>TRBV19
ASSIDPGPGNTIY
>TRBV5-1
ASSLQGFQETQY
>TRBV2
ASSDLRGLEEKLF
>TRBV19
ASSVTGPPNSPLH
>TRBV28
ASSLLTAEQY